A single sample gave rise to the 2 T cell receptor beta chains below, sequenced in a study of blood T cells in healthy people across ages. A second PCR, run for about 7 to 12 cycles, used a sample-barcoded 5' primer plus a J-beta primer mix. TCRdb called the 5' RACE reads again in MiXCR, with one record for every CDR3 protein. Here the sample spans some 640,000 distinct CDR3 sequences, roughly 50% being singletons. Source material: blood. The receptors stem from an older woman in good health.

The chain links TRBV7-2 to TRBJ2-1; possibly TRBD1 or TRBD2 for D (5 bases each). This CDR3 region has 15 residues. The germline gives CDR1 SGHTA, CDR2 FQGNSA. Trimming pared 3 bases from V and 5 bases from J, leaving 14 bases between. The CDR3 DNA reads TGTGCCAGCAGCTTTAAGTACGGGACCAACAATGAGCAGTTCTTC. Translating it yields CASSFKYGTNNEQFF.

The sample holds many counts of this clonotype. The chain employs TRBV15 and TRBJ2-5, with D uncertain. The V and J ends lost 5 bases and 6 bases respectively, with 10 bases between them. Per germline, CDR1 LNHNV and CDR2 YYDKDF (reference sequence). The length of the CDR3 is 12 residues. The chain's CDR3 is CATSPPGQTQYF. CDR3 coding DNA: TGTGCCACCAGCCCCCCCGGACAGACCCAGTACTTC.